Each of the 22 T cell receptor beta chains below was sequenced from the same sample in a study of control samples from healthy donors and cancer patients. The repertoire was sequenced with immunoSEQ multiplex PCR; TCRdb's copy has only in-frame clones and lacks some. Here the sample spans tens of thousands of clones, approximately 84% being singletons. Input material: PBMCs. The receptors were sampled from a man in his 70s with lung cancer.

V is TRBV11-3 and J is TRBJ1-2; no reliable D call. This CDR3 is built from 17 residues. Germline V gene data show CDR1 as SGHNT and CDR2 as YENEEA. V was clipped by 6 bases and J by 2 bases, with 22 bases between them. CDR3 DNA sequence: TGTGCCAGCAGTCGCCGGGATAAAAGGGAGGGAAACTATGGCTACACCTTC. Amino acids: CASSRRDKREGNYGYTF.

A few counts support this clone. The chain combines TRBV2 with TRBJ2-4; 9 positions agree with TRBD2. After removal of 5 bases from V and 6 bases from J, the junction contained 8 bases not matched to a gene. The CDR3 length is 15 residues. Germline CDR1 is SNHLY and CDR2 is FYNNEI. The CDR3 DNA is TGTGCCAGCAGTCCAAGCGGGGGGACGGGAAACATTCAGTACTTC. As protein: CASSPSGGTGNIQYF.

CDR3 in DNA: TGCAGCGTTAAATCGGGACCCTACGAGCAGTACTTC. Its protein product is CSVKSGPYEQYF. This chain uses TRBV29-1 with TRBJ2-7; D could derive from TRBD1 or TRBD2 (5 bases each). Germline V CDR1 and CDR2: SQVTM, ANQGSEA. Trimming took 5 bases from V and 2 from J, leaving 10 bases between them. The CDR3 sequence is 12 residues long.

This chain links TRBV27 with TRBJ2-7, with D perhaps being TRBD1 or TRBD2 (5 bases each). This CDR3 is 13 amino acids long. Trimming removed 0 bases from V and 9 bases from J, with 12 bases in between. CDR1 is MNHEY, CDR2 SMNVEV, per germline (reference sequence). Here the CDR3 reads CASSLSRGSGQYF. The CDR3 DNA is TGTGCCAGCAGTTTATCGAGGGGATCTGGGCAGTACTTC.

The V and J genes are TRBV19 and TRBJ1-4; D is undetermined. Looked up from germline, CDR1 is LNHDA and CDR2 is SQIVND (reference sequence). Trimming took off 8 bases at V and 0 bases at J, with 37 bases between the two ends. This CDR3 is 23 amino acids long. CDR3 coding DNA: TGTGCCAGTCGAATCGATGGCCGAGGAGGCCTTGGGGTCGGGCGGGCAACTAATGAAAAACTGTTTTTT. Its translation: CASRIDGRGGLGVGRATNEKLFF.

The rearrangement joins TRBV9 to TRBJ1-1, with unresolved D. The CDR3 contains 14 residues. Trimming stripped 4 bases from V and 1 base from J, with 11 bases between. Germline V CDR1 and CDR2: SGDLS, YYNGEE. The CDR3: CASSPRVANTEAFF. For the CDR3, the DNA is TGTGCCAGCAGCCCCCGGGTCGCGAACACTGAAGCTTTCTTT.

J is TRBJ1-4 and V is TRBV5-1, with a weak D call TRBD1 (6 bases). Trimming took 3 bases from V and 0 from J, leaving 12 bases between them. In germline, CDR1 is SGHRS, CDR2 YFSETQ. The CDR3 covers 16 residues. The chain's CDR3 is CASSSPDSATNEKLFF. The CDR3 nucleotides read TGCGCCAGCAGCTCCCCGGACAGCGCAACTAATGAAAAACTGTTTTTT.

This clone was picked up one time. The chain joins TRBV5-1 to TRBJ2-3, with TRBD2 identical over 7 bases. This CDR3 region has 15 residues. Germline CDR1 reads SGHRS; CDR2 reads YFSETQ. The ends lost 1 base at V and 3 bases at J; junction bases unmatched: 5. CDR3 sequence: CASSLRGVITDTQYF. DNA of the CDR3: TGCGCCAGCAGCTTGCGGGGGGTTATTACAGATACGCAGTATTTT.

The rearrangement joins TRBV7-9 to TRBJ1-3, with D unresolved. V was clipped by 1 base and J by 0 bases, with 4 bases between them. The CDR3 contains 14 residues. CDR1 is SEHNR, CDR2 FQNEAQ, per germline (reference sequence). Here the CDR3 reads CASSLGTSGNTIYF. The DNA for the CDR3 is TGTGCCAGCAGCTTAGGGACCTCTGGAAACACCATATATTTT.

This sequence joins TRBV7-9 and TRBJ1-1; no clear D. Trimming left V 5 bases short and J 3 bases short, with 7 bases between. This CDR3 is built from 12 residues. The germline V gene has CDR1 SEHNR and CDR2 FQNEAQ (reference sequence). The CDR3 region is CASSARDTEAFF. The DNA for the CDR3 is TGTGCCAGCAGCGCCCGGGACACTGAAGCTTTCTTT. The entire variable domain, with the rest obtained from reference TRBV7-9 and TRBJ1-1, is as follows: DTGVSQNPRHKITKRGQNVTFRCDPISEHNRLYWYRQTLGQGPEFLTYFQNEAQLEKSRLLSDRFSAERPKGSFSTLEIQRTEQGDSAMYLCASSARDTEAFFGQGTRLTVV.

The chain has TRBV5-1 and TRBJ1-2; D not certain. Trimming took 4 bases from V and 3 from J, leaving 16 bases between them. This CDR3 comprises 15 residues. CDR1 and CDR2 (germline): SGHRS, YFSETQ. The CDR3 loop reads CASSPNPGSHYGYTF. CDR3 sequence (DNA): TGCGCCAGCAGCCCCAACCCCGGGAGTCACTATGGCTACACCTTC.

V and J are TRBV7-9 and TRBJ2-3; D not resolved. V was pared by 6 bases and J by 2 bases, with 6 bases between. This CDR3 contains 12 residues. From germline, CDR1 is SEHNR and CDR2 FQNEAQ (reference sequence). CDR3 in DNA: TGTGCCAGCAGGGATTACACAGATACGCAGTATTTT. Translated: CASRDYTDTQYF.

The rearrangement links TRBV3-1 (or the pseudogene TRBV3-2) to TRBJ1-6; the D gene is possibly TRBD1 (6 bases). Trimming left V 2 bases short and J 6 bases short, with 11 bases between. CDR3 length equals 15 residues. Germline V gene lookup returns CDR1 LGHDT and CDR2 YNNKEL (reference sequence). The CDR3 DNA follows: TGTGCCAGCAGCCAACCAACAGGGTTTAATTCACCCCTCCACTTT. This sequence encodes CASSQPTGFNSPLHF.

CDR3 protein: CASSFQGNTEAFF. The DNA of the CDR3 is TGTGCCAGCAGCTTTCAGGGGAACACTGAAGCTTTCTTT. The gene calls are TRBV7-9 and TRBJ1-1; the D gene is possibly TRBD1 (5 bases). The CDR3 runs 13 residues. Germline CDR1 is SEHNR and CDR2 is FQNEAQ (reference sequence). V gave up 3 bases and J gave up 1 base, with 6 bases separating them.

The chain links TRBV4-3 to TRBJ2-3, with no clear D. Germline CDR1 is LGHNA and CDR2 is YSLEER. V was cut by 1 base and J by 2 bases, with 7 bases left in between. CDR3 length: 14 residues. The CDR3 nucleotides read TGCGCCAGCAGCCAAGCAGTGGTCACAGATACGCAGTATTTT. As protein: CASSQAVVTDTQYF.

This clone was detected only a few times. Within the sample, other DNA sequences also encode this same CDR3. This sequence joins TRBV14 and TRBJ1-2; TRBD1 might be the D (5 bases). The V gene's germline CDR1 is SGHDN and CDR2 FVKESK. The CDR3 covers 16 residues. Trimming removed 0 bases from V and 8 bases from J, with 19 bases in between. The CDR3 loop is CASSQDLGGRSEGYTF. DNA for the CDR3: TGTGCCAGCAGCCAAGATCTTGGGGGGAGGAGCGAAGGCTACACCTTC.

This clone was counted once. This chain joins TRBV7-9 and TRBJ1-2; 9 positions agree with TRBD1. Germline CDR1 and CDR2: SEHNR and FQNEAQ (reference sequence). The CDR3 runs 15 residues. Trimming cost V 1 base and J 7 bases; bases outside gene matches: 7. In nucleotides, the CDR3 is TGTGCCAGCAGCTTAGACAGGGGGCCCGGGGTTGGCTACACCTTC. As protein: CASSLDRGPGVGYTF.

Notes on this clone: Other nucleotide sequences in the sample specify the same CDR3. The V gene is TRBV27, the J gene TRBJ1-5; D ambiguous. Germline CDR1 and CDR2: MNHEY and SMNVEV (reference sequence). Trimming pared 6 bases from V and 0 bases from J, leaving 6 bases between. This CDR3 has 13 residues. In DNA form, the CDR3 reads TGTGCCAGCAGCGGACGTAGCAATCAGCCCCAGCATTTT. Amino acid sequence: CASSGRSNQPQHF.

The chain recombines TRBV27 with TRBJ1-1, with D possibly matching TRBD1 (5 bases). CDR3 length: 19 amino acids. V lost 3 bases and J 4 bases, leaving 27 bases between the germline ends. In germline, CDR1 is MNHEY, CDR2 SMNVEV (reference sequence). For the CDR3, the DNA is TGTGCCAGCAGTTTCTATAATATTCCGGATTTAAAGGGGACCACTGAAGCTTTCTTT. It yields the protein CASSFYNIPDLKGTTEAFF.

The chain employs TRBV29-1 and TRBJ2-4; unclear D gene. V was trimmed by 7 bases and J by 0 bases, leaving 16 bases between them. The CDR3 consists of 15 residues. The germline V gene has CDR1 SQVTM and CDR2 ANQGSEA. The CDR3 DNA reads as TGCAGCGCCTCCGGAAGGGAACTAGCCAAAAACATTCAGTACTTC. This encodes CSASGRELAKNIQYF.

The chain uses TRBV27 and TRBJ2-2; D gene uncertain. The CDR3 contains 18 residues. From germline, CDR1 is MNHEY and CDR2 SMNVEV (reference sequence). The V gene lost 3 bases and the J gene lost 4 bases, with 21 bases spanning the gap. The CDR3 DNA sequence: TGTGCCAGCAGTTTTCTAGTGACGGGCATCCGCGGCACCGGGGAGCTGTTTTTT. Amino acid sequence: CASSFLVTGIRGTGELFF.

CDR3 region: CASSYSMARTPQVGIQYF. The CDR3 DNA sequence: TGTGCCAGCAGTTACTCGATGGCCAGAACCCCACAGGTTGGCATTCAGTACTTC. This chain joins TRBV6-2 or TRBV6-3 and TRBJ2-4, with D possibly TRBD1 on 5 matching bases. The CDR3 extends over 18 amino acids. Trimming cost V 0 bases and J 9 bases, with 24 bases left between them. Looked up from germline, CDR1 is MNHEY and CDR2 is SVGEGT.